This TCR beta chain was profiled in a study of T-cell memory formation after mild COVID-19 (dated by TCRdb to 2020 to 2022). Regarding the study in general: Most TCR sequence clusters were specific to one of the two donors. In a couple of donors, T-cell clones that expanded and contracted after mild COVID-19 were tracked by sequencing TCRalpha and TCRbeta repertoires over time. Two young, previously healthy adult volunteers, one female and one male, were included in the cohort. General study outcomes and caveats: The study covered only a couple of mild cases, and larger cohorts including severe cases with pre-infection samples were considered necessary. Some responding clones were found in pre-infection memory, which suggests that pre-existing cross-reactive memory T cells took part in the SARS-CoV-2 response. Contracting CD4+ clones appeared mostly in the CM and EM memory subsets, whereas CD8+ clones were enriched in EMRA. Clones contracting from day 15 to 85 had balanced CD4/CD8 phenotypes, while a second wave expanding from day 15 to 37 was biased towards CD4+. SARS-CoV-2 specificity of the second-wave clones peaking on day 37 was not confirmed.

V is pared back by 0 bases and J by 7 bases, with 6 bases lying between the germline termini. The CDR3, from cysteine to phenylalanine, totals 13 residues. Only the CDR3 DNA is retained, 39 bases long and in frame from the first base. CDR1 is given as KGHSH and CDR2 as LQKENI, both from the germline V gene. This clonotype was observed a handful of times. Its target antigen remains unknown. No much larger clonotype is one base removed from it; base qualities were not supplied. Ficoll-Paque density gradient centrifugation was used to isolate PBMCs. The sequencer was an Illumina NovaSeq 6000. Using 5'RACE with constant-segment primers, TCRalpha and TCRbeta cDNA libraries were constructed, with sample barcodes and unique molecular identifiers added in the process. RNA was extracted from every sample with Trizol reagent. Library amplification was performed in two PCR steps, and a second sample barcode and Illumina TruSeq adapters were introduced in the second step. Sequencing of libraries was performed on an Illumina NovaSeq with 2 x 150 bp paired-end reads. Regarding the original processing steps: With migec v1.2.7, reads were demultiplexed and then collapsed into UMI-guided consensus sequences. Using mixcr v2.1.11, UMI consensuses were aligned to TRA and TRB V and J templates and then assembled into clonotypes. Expanded or contracted clonotypes were those called significant by both edgeR and NoisET, with noise models trained on biological replicates. For edgeR calls, a false discovery rate-adjusted p below 0.01 and a log2 fold-change threshold of 1 were applied. PCA with hierarchical clustering of max-normalized trajectories of the 1000 most abundant clonotypes was used as exploratory dynamics analysis. The CD4 or CD8 phenotype of responding clones was assigned using the separately sequenced CD4+ and CD8+ repertoires. Using fastp trimming at Q25 and MiXCR clonotype assembly, TCRdb reanalyzed the public sequencing data and kept in-frame beta chains. For every CDR3 protein sequence, its rows merge into one entry that carries the most common genes and DNA. For this entry, the V and J calls and clone size follow TCRdb and not the study's own pipeline. Here the sample has around 130,000 distinct CDR3 sequences; 15% to 20% occur a single time. The leading ten clones occupy around 14% of the sample.

The chain is assembled from TRBV18 and TRBJ2-2; no D gene is confidently identified. Material: PBMCs or a T cell subset sorted from them (not recorded which). The clonotype originates from an adult woman who had mild COVID-19 (a few samples of this study predate the infection). The sample titles of this study are shuffled in the database, so cell type and time point are left out; the donor was told from shared clones. The DNA reads as follows: TGTGCCAGCTCACCACCCACGATCGGGGAGCTGTTTTTT. This gives the protein CASSPPTIGELFF.